The 26 T cell receptor beta chains listed next were all sequenced from one sample in a study of blood T cell repertoires in COVID-19. Data came from immunoSEQ multiplex PCR; TCRdb stores just in-frame clones and leaves some out. The data show about 250,000 clones, around 85% seen once. The sample was peripheral blood. These receptors were taken from a man in his fifties with COVID-19, enrolled during active disease.

This clone has just one count. The J gene is TRBJ2-7, the V gene TRBV28; 8 bases map to TRBD1. Germline CDR1 MDHEN, CDR2 SYDVKM. The CDR3 consists of 14 residues. The trim removed 4 bases at V and 7 bases at J, leaving 9 bases unmatched. The CDR3 DNA follows: TGTGCCAGCAGTTCACCGACAGGGGTGGGAGAGCAGTACTTC. It yields the protein CASSSPTGVGEQYF.

The chain combines TRBV12-3 or TRBV12-4 with TRBJ1-2; 10 bases align to TRBD1. V trimming: 5 bases; J trimming: 7 bases; junction bases outside the gene matches: 4. CDR3 length equals 13 residues. The CDR3 loop is CASSRTGGSGYTF. DNA of the CDR3: TGTGCCAGCAGTCGGACAGGGGGAAGTGGCTACACCTTC.

The chain recombines TRBV6-5 with TRBJ2-7; a possible D gene is TRBD1 (5 bases). The germline gives CDR1 MNHEY, CDR2 SVGAGI. The CDR3 covers 13 residues. Deletions cut 7 bases from V and 3 bases from J, with 13 bases between. The CDR3 region has the DNA TGTGCCAGCAAGGACAATCTTTACTACGAGCAGTACTTC. Protein: CASKDNLYYEQYF.

The V gene is TRBV2, the J gene TRBJ1-1; 7 positions match TRBD1. The CDR3 covers 13 residues. CDR1 SNHLY and CDR2 FYNNEI come from the germline V gene. The V gene end was trimmed by 3 bases and the J gene end by 14 bases; junction bases not matched to a gene: 12. This CDR3 is CASSERGRQGRFF. The CDR3 DNA is TGTGCCAGCAGTGAGAGGGGGAGACAGGGAAGATTCTTT.

The gene calls are TRBV10-3 and TRBJ1-1; 7 bases line up with TRBD1. From germline, CDR1 is ENHRY and CDR2 SYGVKD. With V trimmed by 3 bases and J by 12 bases, 10 bases remained unmatched. The length of the CDR3 is 13 residues. As DNA, the CDR3 is TGTGCCATCAGTGATGTTAGGGACAGATCATCTTTCTTT. Its translation: CAISDVRDRSSFF.

Of note for this clone: The identical CDR3 is also encoded by other nucleotide sequences in the sample. The genes are TRBV3-1 (or the pseudogene TRBV3-2) and TRBJ2-3; TRBD2 matches 8 bases. The CDR3 loop spans 14 amino acids. Germline CDR1 LGHDT, CDR2 YNNKEL (reference sequence). V shed 1 base, J shed 3 bases, and the junction held 0 bases outside the gene matches. The CDR3 DNA follows: TGTGCCAGCAGCCAAGGACTAGCGACAGATACGCAGTATTTT. This sequence encodes CASSQGLATDTQYF.

This chain joins TRBV11-2 and TRBJ2-1; D not resolved. Deletions cut 2 bases from V and 9 bases from J, with 8 bases between. Germline V CDR1 and CDR2: SGHAT, FQNNGV. The CDR3 length is 12 residues. The CDR3 region is CASSLQTREQFF. In DNA form, the CDR3 reads TGTGCCAGCAGCTTACAAACGCGTGAGCAGTTCTTC.

This clone was observed a single time. The CDR3, as DNA: TGTGCCAGCAGACAGGGGCAGGGGGCCACTAATGAAAAACTGTTTTTT. Amino acids: CASRQGQGATNEKLFF. The V call is TRBV7-9, the J call TRBJ1-4; TRBD1 matches 8 bases. The CDR3 is made up of 16 amino acids. V lost 6 bases, J lost 2 bases, and 8 bases stayed unmatched. From germline, CDR1 is SEHNR and CDR2 FQNEAQ (reference sequence). Using reference TRBV7-9 and TRBJ1-4 for the parts outside the CDR3, the full variable domain is DTGVSQNPRHKITKRGQNVTFRCDPISEHNRLYWYRQTLGQGPEFLTYFQNEAQLEKSRLLSDRFSAERPKGSFSTLEIQRTEQGDSAMYLCASRQGQGATNEKLFFGSGTQLSVL.

The chain carries TRBV28 and TRBJ1-2; 7 positions agree with TRBD1. The germline CDR1 and CDR2 sequences are MDHEN and SYDVKM. CDR3 length: 14 amino acids. V shed 0 bases, J shed 3 bases, and the junction held 1 base outside the gene matches. As DNA, the CDR3 is TGTGCCAGCAGTTTATGGCAGGGGGACTATGGCTACACCTTC. Its protein is CASSLWQGDYGYTF.

This clone was seen ten or more times. This chain links TRBV9 with TRBJ1-6; 8 nucleotides match TRBD1. V lost 3 bases and J lost 7; bases outside the gene matches: 6. The CDR3 runs to 15 residues. Germline CDR1 SGDLS, CDR2 YYNGEE. The chain's CDR3 is CASSAWTGPNSPLHF. As DNA, the CDR3 is TGTGCCAGCAGCGCATGGACAGGGCCGAATTCACCCCTCCACTTT.

The rearrangement uses TRBV11-2 and TRBJ2-1; 13 positions agree with TRBD2. CDR3 length: 13 amino acids. V lost 3 bases, J lost 11 bases, and 1 base stayed unmatched. Germline V gives CDR1 SGHAT, CDR2 FQNNGV. CDR3 nucleotides: TGTGCCAGCAGCTTGACTAGCGGGGGGAAGCAGTTCTTC. Translation gives CASSLTSGGKQFF.

V usage is TRBV12-3 or TRBV12-4 and J usage is TRBJ2-5; 7 bases align to TRBD2. The CDR3 totals 13 residues. The V and J ends lost 3 bases and 5 bases, in that order; junction bases with no gene match: 3. The CDR3 DNA reads TGTGCCAGCAGTTTTCAGCGGGGTGAGACCCAGTACTTC. Encoded protein: CASSFQRGETQYF.

V usage is TRBV4-2 and J usage is TRBJ2-7, with 14 bases identical to TRBD2. CDR1 and CDR2 (germline): LGHNA, YNFKEQ. After removal of 0 bases from V and 6 bases from J, the junction contained 4 bases not matched to a gene. The CDR3 contains 16 residues. CDR3 coding DNA: TGTGCCAGCAGCCAAGAGGGGACTAGCGGGGGTTTCGAGCAGTACTTC. Its protein is CASSQEGTSGGFEQYF.

The CDR3 sequence is CASSLGAGAPHEQYF. Here the CDR3 DNA reads TGTGCCAGCAGCTTAGGAGCGGGGGCTCCACACGAGCAGTACTTC. The rearrangement joins TRBV11-3 to TRBJ2-7; 8 bases align to TRBD2. The CDR3 is made up of 15 amino acids. V was clipped by 1 base and J by 5 bases; unmatched bases: 7. Germline assignment: CDR1 SGHNT and CDR2 YENEEA.

The chain has TRBV14 and TRBJ1-4; D might be TRBD1 (6 bases). Germline V gene lookup returns CDR1 SGHDN and CDR2 FVKESK. V gave up 0 bases and J gave up 11 bases, with 10 bases separating them. This CDR3 is built from 13 residues. The DNA of the CDR3 is TGTGCCAGCAGCCAAGATATGCAGGGGAAACTGTTTTTT. Protein: CASSQDMQGKLFF.

CDR3 in amino acids: CASRRGTANEKLFF. The DNA of the CDR3 is TGTGCCAGCCGCAGGGGGACAGCTAATGAAAAACTGTTTTTT. The V and J genes are TRBV27 and TRBJ1-4, with TRBD1 matching over 7 bases. This CDR3 is built from 14 residues. With 8 bases clipped from V and 3 bases from J, the junction kept 6 bases outside the gene matches. Germline CDR1 and CDR2: MNHEY and SMNVEV (reference sequence).

CDR3 protein: CASSYGGAALFEQYF. The CDR3 DNA sequence: TGTGCCAGCAGTTATGGGGGGGCCGCTCTTTTCGAGCAGTACTTC. The chain couples TRBV28 to TRBJ2-7, with a possible D match to TRBD2 (7 bases). Between the trimmed V and J ends, which lost 4 bases and 6 bases, there was a span of 19 bases. CDR1 and CDR2 (germline): MDHEN, SYDVKM. The CDR3 is 15 residues long.

The CDR3 reads CATSDLGTESTDTQYF. CDR3 DNA: TGTGCCACCAGTGATTTGGGGACAGAGAGCACAGATACGCAGTATTTT. The chain has TRBV24-1 and TRBJ2-3, with 7 bases fitting TRBD1. Losses at the gene ends were 0 bases for V and 0 bases for J; bases not matched to a gene: 2. This CDR3 has 16 residues. The V gene's germline CDR1 is KGHDR and CDR2 SFDVKD.

The chain uses TRBV28 and TRBJ1-6; 7 nucleotides match TRBD1. This CDR3 has 15 amino acids. J was trimmed by 11 bases and V by 8 bases; bases with no gene match: 15. Germline values: CDR1 MDHEN, CDR2 SYDVKM. CDR3 in DNA: TGTGCCAGCTCAACAAGACAGGGAGTATCACCACCCCTCCACTTT. Its protein product is CASSTRQGVSPPLHF.

J is TRBJ2-1 and V is TRBV7-8, with a possible D match to TRBD1 (6 bases). Trimming stripped 6 bases from V and 9 bases from J, with 24 bases between. The CDR3 loop spans 16 amino acids. Looked up from germline, CDR1 is SGHVS and CDR2 is FQNEAQ. The CDR3 DNA follows: TGTGCCAGCAGTCAAGCCCAGGGATCCCTAGGGGGTGAGCAGTTCTTC. It is translated as CASSQAQGSLGGEQFF.

The gene calls are TRBV5-1 and TRBJ2-3, with D perhaps TRBD2 (5 bases). Germline lookup yields CDR1 SGHRS and CDR2 YFSETQ. The CDR3 loop spans 13 amino acids. V was trimmed by 6 bases and J by 1 base, leaving 9 bases between them. CDR3 DNA sequence: TGCGCCAGCAATGACGGGGGCACAGATACGCAGTATTTT. This gives the protein CASNDGGTDTQYF.

This chain joins TRBV6-5 and TRBJ2-3; TRBD2 aligns across 13 bases. Germline CDR1 is MNHEY and CDR2 is SVGAGI. CDR3 size: 15 residues. Trimming at V came to 5 bases and at J to 6 bases, leaving 5 bases not matched to a gene. DNA of the CDR3: TGTGCCAGCAGTATCTGGACTAGCGGGGGTGATACGCAGTATTTT. Protein: CASSIWTSGGDTQYF.

The V and J genes are TRBV5-1 and TRBJ1-1; D possibly corresponds to TRBD1 (5 bases). With 6 bases removed from V and 4 bases from J, the gap between germline ends came to 16 bases. Germline-derived CDR1 and CDR2 are SGHRS and YFSETQ. This CDR3 comprises 14 residues. CDR3 nucleotides: TGCGCCAGCACCTTAGACAGCACTGGCACTGAAGCTTTCTTT. Protein product: CASTLDSTGTEAFF.

The rearrangement links TRBV2 to TRBJ1-4, with 9 bases identical to TRBD1. This CDR3 comprises 16 residues. Germline loops: CDR1 SNHLY, CDR2 FYNNEI. The V and J ends lost 2 bases and 6 bases, in that order; junction bases with no gene match: 7. The CDR3 bases are TGTGCCAGCAGTGAAAGGGAGGACAGGGGCGATGAAAAACTGTTTTTT. As protein: CASSEREDRGDEKLFF. The full variable domain, its missing parts supplied by reference TRBV2 and TRBJ1-4, is EPEVTQTPSHQVTQMGQEVILRCVPISNHLYFYWYRQILGQKVEFLVSFYNNEISEKSEIFDDQFSVERPDGSNFTLKIRSTKLEDSAMYFCASSEREDRGDEKLFFGSGTQLSVL.

The gene calls are TRBV13 and TRBJ2-7; D unclear. Trimming pared 0 bases from V and 3 bases from J, leaving 6 bases between. CDR1 is PRHDT, CDR2 FYEKMQ, per germline (reference sequence). The CDR3 has 13 amino acids. CDR3 in amino acids: CASSLGGVYEQYF. The CDR3 coding sequence is TGTGCCAGCAGCTTAGGCGGAGTCTACGAGCAGTACTTC.

This clone has a handful of counts. In DNA form, the CDR3 reads TGTGCCAGCTCCTCCATGGAGCACACTGAAGCTTTCTTT. This gives the protein CASSSMEHTEAFF. The chain links TRBV5-4 to TRBJ1-1; D gene ambiguous. V shed 7 bases and J shed 3 bases, with 13 bases lying between them. In germline, CDR1 is SGHNT, CDR2 YYREEE (reference sequence). This CDR3 is built from 13 residues.